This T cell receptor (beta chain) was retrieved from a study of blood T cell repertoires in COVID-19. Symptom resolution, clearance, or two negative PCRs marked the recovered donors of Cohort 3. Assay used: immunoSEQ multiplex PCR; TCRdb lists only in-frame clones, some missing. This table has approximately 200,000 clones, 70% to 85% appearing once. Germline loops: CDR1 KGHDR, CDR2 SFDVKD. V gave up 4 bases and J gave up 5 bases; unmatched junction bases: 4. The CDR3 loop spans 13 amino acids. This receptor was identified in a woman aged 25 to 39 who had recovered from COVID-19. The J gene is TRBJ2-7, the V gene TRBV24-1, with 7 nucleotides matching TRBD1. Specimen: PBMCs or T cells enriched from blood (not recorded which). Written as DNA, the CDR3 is TGTGCCACCAGTGACCCGGACAGGAACGAGCAGTACTTC. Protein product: CATSDPDRNEQYF.